This T cell receptor beta chain appears in the sequencing data of a study of sequential checkpoint blockade in melanoma. Study background: Patients were randomized 1:1 to nivolumab-then-ipilimumab or ipilimumab-then-nivolumab first-line. After both sequences, patients received maintenance nivolumab.

Germline CDR1 reads SNHLY; CDR2 reads FYNNEI. V was pared by 4 bases and J by 5 bases, with 4 bases of the junction left unmatched. The CDR3 has 15 residues. The treatment: randomized to nivolumab then ipilimumab (arm A) or the reverse (arm B). PBMC sorting kept live CD3+CD8+ cells without CD19 or CD56. Here immunoSEQ multiplex PCR was the method, and the copy in TCRdb shows in-frame clones only, minus some. This sample carries approximately 28,000 clones, 85% to 90% of them seen once, and the ten largest clones take approximately 15%. This sequence joins TRBV2 and TRBJ2-3, with 12 bases fitting TRBD2. This specimen consisted of CD8+ T cells sorted from blood (inferred from file names), obtained from a patient given nivolumab and ipilimumab in sequence. This TCR came from a human donor with melanoma. Here the CDR3 reads CASSASGGALDTQYF. The DNA of the CDR3 is TGTGCCAGCAGTGCTAGCGGGGGGGCCCTAGATACGCAGTATTTT.